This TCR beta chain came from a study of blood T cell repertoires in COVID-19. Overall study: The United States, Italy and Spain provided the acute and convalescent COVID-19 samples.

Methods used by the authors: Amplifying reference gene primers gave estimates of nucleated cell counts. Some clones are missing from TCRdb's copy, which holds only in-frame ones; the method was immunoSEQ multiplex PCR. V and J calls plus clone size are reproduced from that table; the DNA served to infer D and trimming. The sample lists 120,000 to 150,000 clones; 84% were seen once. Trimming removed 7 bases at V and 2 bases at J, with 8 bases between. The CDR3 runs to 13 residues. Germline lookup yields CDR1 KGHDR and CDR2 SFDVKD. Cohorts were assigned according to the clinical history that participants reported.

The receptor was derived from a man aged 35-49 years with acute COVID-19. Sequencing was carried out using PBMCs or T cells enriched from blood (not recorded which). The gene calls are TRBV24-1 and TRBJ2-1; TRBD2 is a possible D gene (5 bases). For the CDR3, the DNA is TGTGCCACCAGGGCCGGGACCTACAATGAGCAGTTCTTC. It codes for CATRAGTYNEQFF.